What follows are 26 T cell receptor beta chains derived from one specimen sequenced in a study of shared clonotypes between healthy human individuals. The data were produced by immunoSEQ multiplex PCR, yet TCRdb's version contains in-frame clones alone and is incomplete. The repertoire holds some 1.1 million clones, with approximately 80% as singletons. Sequenced sample: memory CD4+ T cells from PBMCs. Noted subset: CD45RA-negative fraction. These receptors all stem from a man younger than 35 in good health. Some clones in this sample may be carry-over from other donors' samples.

The CDR3 nucleotides read TGCGCCAGCAGCCAAGTTAGGGGGGATCAGCCCCAGCATTTT. Amino acid sequence: CASSQVRGDQPQHF. V is TRBV4-1 and J is TRBJ1-5; possibly TRBD1 for D (6 bases). V dropped 1 base and J dropped 5 bases, with 9 bases sitting between them. This CDR3 has 14 residues. Germline V gene lookup returns CDR1 MGHRA and CDR2 YSYEKL.

This rearrangement joins TRBV4-3 to TRBJ2-7; D gene uncertain. Trimming took 4 bases from V and 0 from J, leaving 13 bases between them. Germline CDR1 and CDR2: LGHNA and YSLEER. The CDR3 has 15 amino acids. The CDR3 is CASSRELSSSYEQYF. In nucleotides, the CDR3 is TGCGCCAGCAGCCGCGAGCTATCCTCCTCCTACGAGCAGTACTTC.

In regard to this clone: The sample contains more than one DNA sequence encoding this CDR3. The chain uses TRBV5-1 and TRBJ2-5; D possibly corresponds to TRBD2 (5 bases). V lost 1 base and J lost 1, with 8 bases in between. This CDR3 has 14 amino acids. The germline CDR1 and CDR2 sequences are SGHRS and YFSETQ. The CDR3 region has the DNA TGCGCCAGCAGCTTGTTCGGAGGCCAAGAGACCCAGTACTTC. This gives the protein CASSLFGGQETQYF.

The chain recombines TRBV6-1 with TRBJ2-7; TRBD2 matches at 10 bases. The germline gives CDR1 MNHNS, CDR2 SASEGT. The V segment lost 5 bases and the J segment 2 bases; nucleotides outside the gene matches: 6. CDR3 size: 15 residues. DNA for the CDR3: TGTGCCAGCAGTACCACTAGCGGGATAACCTACGAGCAGTACTTC. Its translation is CASSTTSGITYEQYF.

A word on this clone: A much larger clone differs from this one at a single base, so this may be a read error. The chain links TRBV7-2 to TRBJ2-5; unclear D gene. From germline, CDR1 is SGHTA and CDR2 FQGNSA. Trimming cost V 5 bases and J 2 bases, with 3 bases left between them. The CDR3 totals 11 residues. CDR3 nucleotides: TGTGCCAGCAGCCAACAAGAGACCCAGTACTTC. It encodes CASSQQETQYF.

V gene TRBV19 combines with J gene TRBJ2-7; TRBD1 matches 9 bases. Unmatched junction bases numbered 3, after V lost 9 bases and J lost 0 bases. This CDR3 spans 13 amino acids. Germline V gives CDR1 LNHDA, CDR2 SQIVND (reference sequence). CDR3 in amino acids: CASADRGSYEQYF. CDR3 DNA sequence: TGTGCCAGCGCGGACAGGGGCTCCTACGAGCAGTACTTC.

This clone was picked up a small number of times. CDR3 loop: CASSQDRTGRYEQYF. CDR3 DNA sequence: TGCGCCAGCAGCCAAGACAGAACAGGGAGGTACGAGCAGTACTTC. This chain connects TRBV4-3 to TRBJ2-7; D is possibly TRBD1 or TRBD2 (6 bases each). Trimming took off 0 bases at V and 4 bases at J, with 13 bases between the two ends. The germline gives CDR1 LGHNA, CDR2 YSLEER. This CDR3 has 15 residues.

In nucleotides, the CDR3 is TGTGCCAGCAGCTTGTTATCTGGGACTGGCACAGATACGCAGTATTTT. Translated, it gives CASSLLSGTGTDTQYF. The rearrangement joins TRBV7-6 to TRBJ2-3; perhaps TRBD2 as D (6 bases). With 3 bases removed from V and 1 base from J, the gap between germline ends came to 14 bases. The CDR3 length is 16 residues. The germline CDR1 and CDR2 sequences are SGHVS and FNYEAQ.

J is TRBJ1-1 and V is TRBV11-2, with no clear D. V dropped 2 bases and J dropped 6 bases, with 7 bases sitting between them. Germline CDR1 is SGHAT and CDR2 is FQNNGV. The CDR3 sequence is 12 residues long. The CDR3 loop is CASSLSEAEAFF. Written as DNA, the CDR3 is TGTGCCAGCAGCTTATCTGAGGCTGAAGCTTTCTTT.

The chain uses TRBV28 and TRBJ2-7; D not certain. Germline V gives CDR1 MDHEN, CDR2 SYDVKM. CDR3 length: 14 amino acids. The ends were cut back, 1 base at V and 1 base at J, with 8 bases in the middle. The chain's CDR3 is CASSLFDGSYEQYF. The CDR3 region has the DNA TGTGCCAGCAGTTTATTTGACGGTTCCTACGAGCAGTACTTC. The full variable domain, in which reference TRBV28 and TRBJ2-7 provide the parts outside the CDR3, is DVKVTQSSRYLVKRTGEKVFLECVQDMDHENMFWYRQDPGLGLRLIYFSYDVKMKEKGDIPEGYSVSREKKERFSLILESASTNQTSMYLCASSLFDGSYEQYFGPGTRLTVT.

Points on this clone: Other nucleotide sequences from this sample produce the same CDR3. V usage is TRBV30 and J usage is TRBJ2-7, with D possibly being TRBD1 (5 bases). CDR1 is GTSNPN, CDR2 SVGIG, per germline (reference sequence). V lost 2 bases to trimming and J lost 4 bases, with 9 bases between them. The CDR3 sequence is 12 residues long. The DNA for the CDR3 is TGTGCCTGGAGTATCACAGGTTACGAGCAGTACTTC. It encodes CAWSITGYEQYF.

The rearrangement links TRBV27 to TRBJ2-2; TRBD1 might be the D (6 bases). CDR3 length: 15 amino acids. Trimming shortened V by 3 bases and J by 0 bases, and 8 bases separated the two germline ends. Germline values: CDR1 MNHEY, CDR2 SMNVEV (reference sequence). The DNA for the CDR3 is TGTGCCAGCAGTTTGGGGGCGGCGAACACCGGGGAGCTGTTTTTT. This encodes CASSLGAANTGELFF.

The genes are TRBV5-1 and TRBJ2-5; perhaps TRBD1 as D (6 bases). This CDR3 region has 13 residues. Germline lookup yields CDR1 SGHRS and CDR2 YFSETQ. The V gene lost 5 bases and the J gene lost 1 base, with 9 bases spanning the gap. The DNA of the CDR3 is TGCGCCAGCAGGGGGGCAAGCCAAGAGACCCAGTACTTC. Its protein is CASRGASQETQYF.

The genes are TRBV16 and TRBJ2-5, with TRBD1 as a possible D gene (5 bases). The CDR3 is 13 amino acids. CDR1 and CDR2 (germline): KGHSY, FQNENV. Deletions cut 4 bases from V and 3 bases from J, with 9 bases between. CDR3 loop: CASSPRQKETQYF. CDR3 sequence (DNA): TGTGCCAGCAGCCCGCGACAGAAAGAGACCCAGTACTTC. The whole variable domain, remainder taken from reference TRBV16 and TRBJ2-5, is GEEVAQTPKHLVRGEGQKAKLYCAPIKGHSYVFWYQQVLKNEFKFLISFQNENVFDETGMPKERFSAKCLPNSPCSLEIQATKLEDSAVYFCASSPRQKETQYFGPGTRLLVL.

V is TRBV6-6 and J is TRBJ2-1; TRBD2 matches at 9 bases. This CDR3 region has 16 residues. With 10 bases clipped from V and 7 bases from J, the junction kept 17 bases outside the gene matches. CDR1 and CDR2 from the germline V gene are MNHNY and SVGAGI (reference sequence). The CDR3 DNA sequence: TGTGCCACCCTCGAAGAAGCGGGAGGAGGTGGGAATGAGCAGTTCTTC. It yields the protein CATLEEAGGGGNEQFF.

The J gene is TRBJ1-2, the V gene TRBV6-5, with 11 nucleotides matching TRBD1. There are 14 residues in the CDR3. The J segment lost 7 bases and the V segment lost 7 bases, leaving 8 bases of the junction unmatched. The germline V gene encodes CDR1 MNHEY and CDR2 SVGAGI. This CDR3 reads CASNPGTGGRGYTF. CDR3 nucleotides: TGTGCCAGCAACCCCGGGACAGGGGGACGTGGCTACACCTTC.

The V and J genes are TRBV11-2 and TRBJ2-7; D perhaps matches TRBD1 (5 bases). The CDR3 runs to 16 residues. Looked up from germline, CDR1 is SGHAT and CDR2 is FQNNGV. V was pared by 5 bases and J by 0 bases, with 17 bases between. CDR3: CASSRRGQFNSYEQYF. CDR3 DNA sequence: TGTGCCAGCAGCCGTAGGGGTCAGTTTAACTCCTACGAGCAGTACTTC.

The chain is built from TRBV6-5 and TRBJ2-3; TRBD1 or TRBD2 may be the D gene (5 bases each). The CDR3 extends over 14 amino acids. CDR1 MNHEY and CDR2 SVGAGI come from the germline V gene. Trimming shortened V by 7 bases and J by 12 bases, and 23 bases separated the two germline ends. The CDR3 DNA is TGTGCCAGCACCCCCGGGACCCCCGGCCGAGGACAGTATTTT. It translates to CASTPGTPGRGQYF.

This chain links TRBV20-1 with TRBJ2-7; no clear D gene. Trimming took 2 bases from V and 3 from J, leaving 5 bases between them. Per germline, CDR1 DFQATT and CDR2 SNEGSKA (reference sequence). The CDR3 runs to 11 residues. The CDR3 bases are TGCAGTGCTAGACAGGTCTACGAGCAGTACTTC. Protein: CSARQVYEQYF.

The rearrangement uses TRBV6-6 and TRBJ1-5; no reliable D call. The V and J ends lost 10 bases and 6 bases respectively, with 16 bases between them. The CDR3 totals 13 residues. Germline V gene data show CDR1 as MNHNY and CDR2 as SVGAGI (reference sequence). The CDR3 DNA reads TGTGCCACCACCGGCGGGGTCGGTCAGCCCCAGCATTTT. Translation: CATTGGVGQPQHF.

The rearrangement uses TRBV13 and TRBJ1-1; tentative D call: TRBD1 (5 bases). The CDR3 consists of 15 residues. Trimming took off 5 bases at V and 2 bases at J, with 15 bases between the two ends. Germline V gene data show CDR1 as PRHDT and CDR2 as FYEKMQ (reference sequence). The CDR3 loop reads CASSRSGTGNTEAFF. The CDR3 coding sequence is TGTGCCAGCAGCCGATCCGGGACCGGCAACACTGAAGCTTTCTTT.

The chain joins TRBV5-4 to TRBJ2-3; possibly TRBD2 for D (7 bases). Deletions cut 4 bases from V and 0 bases from J, with 15 bases between. CDR1 SGHNT and CDR2 YYREEE come from the germline V gene (reference sequence). The CDR3 sequence is 16 residues long. The CDR3 DNA sequence: TGTGCCAGCAGCCCACCTGGGGGGGCGAGCACAGATACGCAGTATTTT. Amino acids: CASSPPGGASTDTQYF.

In nucleotides, the CDR3 is TGTGCCACCTCCCAGGGCCCTCGAAACACCATATATTTT. Translating gives CATSQGPRNTIYF. The chain uses TRBV2 and TRBJ1-3; a weak D match, TRBD1 (5 bases). V shed 10 bases and J shed 5 bases, with 15 bases lying between them. The CDR3 is 13 residues long. Germline CDR1 reads SNHLY; CDR2 reads FYNNEI.

As regards this clone: Other nucleotide sequences in the sample specify the same CDR3. The CDR3 nucleotides read TGTGCCAGCAGTTTAGCGGGAGGGCGAGAGACCCAGTACTTC. Residues: CASSLAGGRETQYF. The chain combines TRBV28 with TRBJ2-5, with 9 bases that match TRBD2. CDR1 and CDR2 (germline): MDHEN, SYDVKM. Trimming cost V 2 bases and J 4 bases; bases outside gene matches: 2. CDR3 length: 14 residues.

The chain couples TRBV7-6 to TRBJ2-1; D gene unclear. The CDR3 runs to 17 residues. V lost 5 bases, J lost 5 bases, and 22 bases lay in between. Looked up from germline, CDR1 is SGHVS and CDR2 is FNYEAQ. Here the CDR3 reads CASSPGALHTINNEQFF. CDR3 sequence (DNA): TGTGCCAGCAGCCCCGGAGCACTCCATACCATCAACAATGAGCAGTTCTTC.

This chain links TRBV14 with TRBJ2-3; 8 nucleotides align to TRBD1. The germline CDR1 and CDR2 sequences are SGHDN and FVKESK. This CDR3 contains 17 residues. With V trimmed by 2 bases and J by 2 bases, 9 bases remained unmatched. CDR3 in DNA: TGTGCCAGCAGCCAATGGCCAGGGACAGGAGACACAGATACGCAGTATTTT. It is translated as CASSQWPGTGDTDTQYF.